These 25 T cell receptor beta chains were sequenced from one sample in a study of memory CD4+ T cells and cytomegalovirus serostatus. Assay: immunoSEQ multiplex PCR; the TCRdb copy retains only in-frame clones and omits some. The sample lists tens of thousands of clones; about four fifths were seen once. Single viable CD3+CD4+CD8-CD45RO+ cells were sorted as the memory CD4+ T cells. Sequences were obtained from memory CD4+ T cells from blood. These receptors were taken from an adult in good health and CMV-seronegative.

The table lists this clone with a count of one. V is TRBV2 and J is TRBJ2-2; 7 bases match TRBD1. V dropped 6 bases and J dropped 7; count of bases not matched to a gene: 5. This CDR3 is built from 13 residues. Germline lookup yields CDR1 SNHLY and CDR2 FYNNEI. CDR3 sequence: CASRRTGDGELFF. The DNA of the CDR3 is TGTGCCAGCAGACGAACAGGGGACGGGGAGCTGTTTTTT.

The chain links TRBV19 to TRBJ2-5, with D perhaps matching TRBD1 (6 bases). V dropped 6 bases and J dropped 1 base, with 9 bases sitting between them. The germline CDR1 and CDR2 sequences are LNHDA and SQIVND (reference sequence). The CDR3 runs 13 residues. The CDR3 region has the DNA TGTGCCAGTAGACGGACAGTCCAAGAGACCCAGTACTTC. Amino acids: CASRRTVQETQYF. The full variable domain, in which reference TRBV19 and TRBJ2-5 provide the parts outside the CDR3, is DGGITQSPKYLFRKEGQNVTLSCEQNLNHDAMYWYRQDPGQGLRLIYYSQIVNDFQKGDIAEGYSVSREKKESFPLTVTSAQKNPTAFYLCASRRTVQETQYFGPGTRLLVL.

This chain joins TRBV5-1 and TRBJ2-1; no firm D call. The CDR3 is 12 residues long. V was shortened by 7 bases and J by 0 bases, with 5 bases between the two germline ends. Germline lookup yields CDR1 SGHRS and CDR2 YFSETQ. The CDR3 is CASASSYNEQFF. The CDR3 nucleotides are TGCGCCAGCGCTAGCTCCTACAATGAGCAGTTCTTC.

This clone was counted between two and nine times. Other DNA sequences in the same sample also yield this CDR3. The chain employs TRBV7-9 and TRBJ2-7, with D perhaps matching TRBD1 or TRBD2 (5 bases each). The CDR3 has 14 residues. V was clipped by 1 base and J by 3 bases, with 10 bases between them. CDR1 SEHNR and CDR2 FQNEAQ come from the germline V gene (reference sequence). CDR3 in amino acids: CASSLDGGNYEQYF. In DNA, the CDR3 is TGTGCCAGCAGCTTAGATGGGGGAAACTACGAGCAGTACTTC.

This chain links TRBV5-4 with TRBJ1-2, with unresolved D. In germline, CDR1 is SGHNT, CDR2 YYREEE (reference sequence). V was clipped by 0 bases and J by 8 bases, with 11 bases between them. The CDR3 length is 13 residues. Here the CDR3 DNA reads TGTGCCAGCAGCTTGGAACGGGCCTCCGGCTACACCTTC. This sequence encodes CASSLERASGYTF.

The V call is TRBV15, the J call TRBJ2-3, with 8 bases identical to TRBD1. The V segment lost 3 bases and the J segment 6 bases; nucleotides outside the gene matches: 17. CDR1 is LNHNV, CDR2 YYDKDF, per germline (reference sequence). The CDR3 runs 18 residues. DNA of the CDR3: TGTGCCACCAGCAGGGACAGGGTGCGGGTAACACACAGGGATACGCAGTATTTT. Its translation: CATSRDRVRVTHRDTQYF.

A few counts support this clone. This sequence joins TRBV12-5 and TRBJ1-5; TRBD1 matches at 9 bases. The trim removed 6 bases at V and 2 bases at J, leaving 2 bases unmatched. Germline CDR1 and CDR2: LGHNT and FRNRAP. The CDR3 runs 14 residues. For the CDR3, the DNA is TGTGCTAGTGGACGGGACAGGGGCAATCAGCCCCAGCATTTT. Residues: CASGRDRGNQPQHF.

The chain uses TRBV29-1 and TRBJ2-3; TRBD1 aligns across 12 bases. CDR1 and CDR2 from the germline V gene are SQVTM and ANQGSEA. The V gene end was trimmed by 5 bases and the J gene end by 5 bases; junction bases not matched to a gene: 5. The CDR3 consists of 14 residues. The CDR3 protein is CSVWDRGRLDTQYF. DNA of the CDR3: TGCAGCGTTTGGGACAGGGGGCGCTTAGATACGCAGTATTTT.

This chain connects TRBV9 to TRBJ2-2; D not resolved. Per germline, CDR1 SGDLS and CDR2 YYNGEE. V was clipped by 0 bases and J by 3 bases, with 12 bases between them. This CDR3 has 16 residues. DNA for the CDR3: TGTGCCAGCAGCGTAGAAGTACCCCCGGACACCGGGGAGCTGTTTTTT. It specifies CASSVEVPPDTGELFF.

The CDR3 coding sequence is TGTGCCAGCAGCCGACTAGCGGGACGGCAAGAGACCCAGTACTTC. Translated: CASSRLAGRQETQYF. The V gene is TRBV11-1, the J gene TRBJ2-5, with TRBD2 identical over 11 bases. The V segment lost 5 bases and the J segment 2 bases; nucleotides outside the gene matches: 4. The CDR3 consists of 15 residues. Germline V gene data show CDR1 as SGHAT and CDR2 as FQDESV (reference sequence).

The chain links TRBV18 to TRBJ1-1; TRBD1 is a possible D gene (6 bases). The CDR3 is made up of 15 amino acids. Per germline, CDR1 KGHSH and CDR2 LQKENI. Trimming pared 2 bases from V and 0 bases from J, leaving 10 bases between. The CDR3 DNA reads as TGTGCCAGCTCACCAGGACAGAAATTGAACACTGAAGCTTTCTTT. It codes for CASSPGQKLNTEAFF.

This chain links TRBV30 with TRBJ1-6; maybe TRBD1 (6 bases). In germline, CDR1 is GTSNPN, CDR2 SVGIG (reference sequence). The ends were cut back, 3 bases at V and 8 bases at J, with 11 bases in the middle. The CDR3 extends over 13 amino acids. CDR3: CAWRRGEDSPLHF. The CDR3 nucleotides read TGTGCCTGGAGAAGGGGGGAAGATTCACCCCTCCACTTT. Filled out from reference TRBV30 and TRBJ1-6, the complete variable domain reads SQTIHQWPATLVQPVGSPLSLECTVEGTSNPNLYWYRQAAGRGLQLLFYSVGIGQISSEVPQNLSASRPQDRQFILSSKKLLLSDSGFYLCAWRRGEDSPLHFGNGTRLTVT.

This clone occurred once. The V gene is TRBV4-3, the J gene TRBJ2-3; 14 nucleotides line up with TRBD2. The ends lost 3 bases at V and 1 base at J; junction bases unmatched: 3. Germline V gene sequence: CDR1 LGHNA, CDR2 YSLEER. The CDR3 has 17 amino acids. The CDR3: CASSQVGLAGGTDTQYF. The CDR3 DNA follows: TGCGCCAGCAGCCAGGTGGGACTAGCGGGGGGCACAGATACGCAGTATTTT.

This sequence joins TRBV7-2 and TRBJ2-7; D ambiguous. This CDR3 is 13 amino acids long. Trimming removed 1 base from V and 0 bases from J, with 4 bases in between. Germline V lookup: CDR1 SGHTA, CDR2 FQGNSA. DNA for the CDR3: TGTGCCAGCAGCTTAGATCGCTCCTACGAGCAGTACTTC. This sequence encodes CASSLDRSYEQYF.

This clone occurred once. The chain couples TRBV5-8 to TRBJ2-7; D assignment may be TRBD1 or TRBD2 (5 bases each). Germline CDR1 and CDR2: SGHTS and YDEGEE. The CDR3 extends over 14 amino acids. V lost 2 bases to trimming and J lost 0 bases, with 9 bases between them. The CDR3 sequence: CASSFRDRSYEQYF. CDR3 bases: TGTGCCAGCAGCTTCCGGGACCGCTCCTACGAGCAGTACTTC.

The V gene is TRBV5-1, the J gene TRBJ2-2; the D is unclear. The germline V gene has CDR1 SGHRS and CDR2 YFSETQ. The CDR3 is made up of 15 amino acids. Trimming left V 0 bases short and J 0 bases short, with 6 bases between. The CDR3: CASSLAGANTGELFF. The DNA of the CDR3 is TGCGCCAGCAGCTTGGCCGGTGCGAACACCGGGGAGCTGTTTTTT.

This chain links TRBV10-3 with TRBJ1-1; D perhaps matches TRBD1 (6 bases). Germline lookup yields CDR1 ENHRY and CDR2 SYGVKD. This CDR3 has 14 amino acids. Trimming removed 3 bases from V and 4 bases from J, with 12 bases in between. The CDR3 nucleotides are TGTGCCATCAGTGATGGACAGTCCGCCACTGAAGCTTTCTTT. Protein sequence: CAISDGQSATEAFF.

The chain carries TRBV11-3 and TRBJ1-5, with D unclear. Trimming removed 0 bases from V and 1 base from J, with 13 bases in between. Germline V lookup: CDR1 SGHNT, CDR2 YENEEA. The CDR3 has 17 residues. The CDR3 sequence is CASSLDRAGSSNQPQHF. CDR3 nucleotide sequence: TGTGCCAGCAGCTTAGATCGGGCAGGTTCGAGCAATCAGCCCCAGCATTTT.

The chain recombines TRBV5-1 with TRBJ2-7; 9 nucleotides align to TRBD2. The CDR3 extends over 15 amino acids. Trimming took 0 bases from V and 9 from J; bases not matched to a gene: 10. The V gene's germline CDR1 is SGHRS and CDR2 YFSETQ. The CDR3 sequence is CASSLEVAGGSRQYF. CDR3 bases: TGCGCCAGCAGCTTGGAGGTGGCGGGAGGGTCGAGGCAGTACTTC.

The gene calls are TRBV7-7 and TRBJ2-2, with D possibly being TRBD1 or TRBD2 (5 bases each). This CDR3 spans 16 amino acids. The germline V and J ends were trimmed by 4 bases and 0 bases, with 12 bases remaining between them. Germline V lookup: CDR1 SSHAT, CDR2 FNYEAQ (reference sequence). The CDR3 sequence: CASSSGPPTNTGELFF. The CDR3 DNA follows: TGTGCCAGCAGCTCGGGACCTCCAACGAACACCGGGGAGCTGTTTTTT. The whole variable domain, remainder taken from reference TRBV7-7 and TRBJ2-2, is GAGVSQSPRYKVTKRGQDVTLRCDPISSHATLYWYQQALGQGPEFLTYFNYEAQPDKSGLPSDRFSAERPEGSISTLTIQRTEQRDSAMYRCASSSGPPTNTGELFFGEGSRLTVL.

The CDR3 DNA sequence: TGTGCCATCAGTGAGACAGGAGGGTCCGGCGACTATGGCTACACCTTC. It encodes CAISETGGSGDYGYTF. This chain joins TRBV10-3 and TRBJ1-2, with a possible D match to TRBD1 (5 bases). The germline V and J ends were trimmed by 2 bases and 3 bases, with 16 bases remaining between them. In germline, CDR1 is ENHRY, CDR2 SYGVKD. The CDR3 consists of 16 residues.

The chain carries TRBV7-2 and TRBJ2-7, with D perhaps TRBD1 or TRBD2 (5 bases each). The V and J ends lost 1 base and 7 bases respectively, with 11 bases between them. The length of the CDR3 is 13 residues. Per the germline V gene, CDR1 is SGHTA and CDR2 is FQGNSA. The CDR3 region is CASSLGGTEEQYF. The CDR3, as DNA: TGTGCCAGCAGCTTAGGAGGGACGGAAGAGCAGTACTTC.

The V gene is TRBV7-9, the J gene TRBJ2-1, with D perhaps matching TRBD1 (6 bases). Germline CDR1 is SEHNR and CDR2 is FQNEAQ (reference sequence). V was cut by 5 bases and J by 4 bases, with 21 bases left in between. There are 17 residues in the CDR3. CDR3 residues: CASSPRGPRSGYNEQFF. In nucleotides, the CDR3 is TGTGCCAGCAGCCCCAGGGGTCCACGGTCGGGGTACAATGAGCAGTTCTTC.

This clone was observed a handful of times. Other DNA sequences in this sample translate to the same CDR3. The chain links TRBV6-5 to TRBJ1-5; D ambiguous. V lost 0 bases, J lost 2 bases, and 5 bases lay in between. From germline, CDR1 is MNHEY and CDR2 SVGAGI. CDR3 size: 14 residues. The CDR3 region is CASSYSRGNQPQHF. The CDR3 DNA reads as TGTGCCAGCAGTTACTCGCGCGGCAATCAGCCCCAGCATTTT.

The chain is built from TRBV29-1 and TRBJ2-7, with 8 bases matching TRBD2. The CDR3 spans 14 residues. V dropped 5 bases and J dropped 1; count of bases not matched to a gene: 7. The germline CDR1 and CDR2 sequences are SQVTM and ANQGSEA. The CDR3 here is CSVWDSGASYEQYF. DNA of the CDR3: TGCAGCGTTTGGGATAGCGGGGCTTCCTACGAGCAGTACTTC.